This is a list of T cell receptor beta chains from one sample in a study of blood T cell repertoires in COVID-19. Measured with immunoSEQ multiplex PCR; TCRdb has only the in-frame clones, and not every one. In the table there are about 220,000 clones, around 85% of which are singletons. Sequenced sample: peripheral blood. The receptors were sampled from an older woman with COVID-19, enrolled during active disease. Each CDR3 is given with its conserved first and last residue. D genes are given only for firm matches. Part of the rows lack a size; the others show once, few, many or a class for expanded clones.

V: TRBV30
J: TRBJ2-1
D: NA
size: once
CDR3: CAWSRGDSLPNEQFF
DNA: TGTGCCTGGAGTAGGGGGGACAGCCTTCCGAATGAGCAGTTCTTC

V: TRBV19
J: TRBJ1-3
D: TRBD1
size: NA
CDR3: CASSRDRDVNTIYF
DNA: TGTGCCAGTAGCCGGGACAGGGATGTTAACACCATATATTTT

V: TRBV5-1
J: TRBJ2-7
D: TRBD1
size: once
CDR3: CASSRIQGASYEQYF
DNA: TGCGCCAGCAGCCGGATACAGGGGGCCTCCTACGAGCAGTACTTC

V: TRBV9
J: TRBJ2-1
D: TRBD2
size: NA
CDR3: CASSTKRTSPSSYNEQFF
DNA: TGTGCCAGCAGCACAAAAAGGACTAGTCCTAGCTCCTACAATGAGCAGTTCTTC

V: TRBV2
J: TRBJ1-5
D: NA
size: NA
CDR3: CASSGGTAGSNQPQHF
DNA: TGTGCCAGCAGTGGAGGGACGGCGGGAAGCAATCAGCCCCAGCATTTT

V: TRBV11-3
J: TRBJ2-7
D: NA
size: NA
CDR3: CASSLVRTTYEQYF
DNA: TGTGCCAGCAGTTTAGTTCGGACTACCTACGAGCAGTACTTC

V: TRBV4-2
J: TRBJ2-1
D: NA
size: once
CDR3: CASSLRQDSYNEQFF
DNA: TGTGCCAGCAGCCTACGACAGGACTCCTACAATGAGCAGTTCTTC

V: TRBV11-3
J: TRBJ2-2
D: TRBD1
size: NA
CDR3: CASSPRTGLNTGELFF
DNA: TGTGCCAGCAGCCCCCGGACAGGGTTGAACACCGGGGAGCTGTTTTTT

V: TRBV5-4
J: TRBJ2-3
D: NA
size: NA
CDR3: CASSKPGSNTDTQYF
DNA: TGTGCCAGCAGCAAGCCGGGATCCAACACAGATACGCAGTATTTT

V: TRBV6-6
J: TRBJ2-7
D: NA
size: NA
CDR3: CASTTGAYEQYF
DNA: TGTGCCAGCACGACAGGAGCCTACGAGCAGTACTTC

V: TRBV7-6
J: TRBJ1-5
D: NA
size: once
CDR3: CASSPLSQSNQPQHF
DNA: TGTGCCAGCAGCCCTCTTAGCCAGAGCAATCAGCCCCAGCATTTT

V: TRBV7-2
J: TRBJ2-7
D: NA
size: NA
CDR3: CASSPVGGGEQYF
DNA: TGTGCCAGCAGCCCTGTGGGCGGAGGCGAGCAGTACTTC

V: TRBV7-3
J: TRBJ2-2
D: NA
size: once
CDR3: CASNPGGSNTGELFF
DNA: TGTGCCAGCAACCCAGGAGGGAGTAACACCGGGGAGCTGTTTTTT

V: TRBV4-3
J: TRBJ1-6
D: NA
size: NA
CDR3: CASSQNSAGQGGSPLHF
DNA: TGCGCCAGCAGCCAAAATAGCGCGGGGCAGGGTGGTTCACCCCTCCACTTT

V: TRBV19
J: TRBJ2-7
D: NA
size: once
CDR3: CASSNARLPTGEQYF
DNA: TGTGCCAGTAGTAATGCGCGACTACCCACCGGCGAGCAGTACTTC

V: TRBV5-1
J: TRBJ1-1
D: NA
size: NA
CDR3: CASSSVNMNTEAFF
DNA: TGCGCCAGCAGCTCAGTAAACATGAACACTGAAGCTTTCTTT

V: TRBV3-1/TRBV3-2
J: TRBJ2-2
D: NA
size: few
CDR3: CASSQRTGATGELFF
DNA: TGTGCCAGCAGCCAACGAACGGGAGCGACCGGGGAGCTGTTTTTT

V: TRBV3-1/TRBV3-2
J: TRBJ1-6
D: TRBD1
size: NA
CDR3: CASSLGQGGHSPLHF
DNA: TGTGCCAGCAGCTTAGGACAGGGGGGACATTCACCCCTCCACTTT

V: TRBV21-1
J: TRBJ1-4
D: NA
size: NA
CDR3: CASSETGVLKTNEKLFF
DNA: TGTGCCAGCAGCGAGACAGGGGTATTGAAAACTAATGAAAAACTGTTTTTT

V: TRBV24-1
J: TRBJ1-2
D: NA
size: once
CDR3: CATSDSYREGYTF
DNA: TGTGCCACCAGTGATTCATACAGGGAGGGCTACACCTTC

V: TRBV7-8
J: TRBJ2-7
D: TRBD1
size: NA
CDR3: CASSRTGRAYEQYF
DNA: TGTGCCAGCAGCCGGACAGGGCGTGCCTACGAGCAGTACTTC

V: TRBV25-1
J: TRBJ1-2
D: NA
size: NA
CDR3: CASSEFGEGIDGYTF
DNA: TGTGCCAGCAGTGAATTCGGGGAGGGAATCGATGGCTACACCTTC

V: TRBV27
J: TRBJ2-7
D: NA
size: NA
CDR3: CASSLRGGDHYEQYF
DNA: TGTGCCAGCAGTTTACGAGGGGGAGACCACTACGAGCAGTACTTC

V: TRBV29-1
J: TRBJ1-1
D: TRBD1
size: NA
CDR3: CSASTGRNTEAFF
DNA: TGCAGCGCTTCGACAGGGAGGAACACTGAAGCTTTCTTT

V: TRBV5-4
J: TRBJ2-3
D: NA
size: NA
CDR3: CASSLARTGTDTQYF
DNA: TGTGCCAGCAGCTTGGCCAGGACAGGCACAGATACGCAGTATTTT

V: TRBV6-5
J: TRBJ1-2
D: TRBD1
size: NA
CDR3: CATQGADYGYTF
DNA: TGTGCCACACAGGGGGCAGACTATGGCTACACCTTC

V: TRBV5-8
J: TRBJ2-2
D: NA
size: NA
CDR3: CASSSDSLTGELFF
DNA: TGTGCCAGCAGCTCGGACAGCCTCACCGGGGAGCTGTTTTTT

V: TRBV9
J: TRBJ2-7
D: NA
size: few
CDR3: CASSPSPTREYEQYF
DNA: TGTGCCAGCAGCCCCTCCCCTACCCGAGAGTACGAGCAGTACTTC

V: TRBV7-3
J: TRBJ2-1
D: NA
size: NA
CDR3: CASSFKGGAMDEQFF
DNA: TGTGCCAGCAGCTTTAAAGGTGGGGCGATGGATGAGCAGTTCTTC

V: TRBV6-5
J: TRBJ1-2
D: NA
size: few
CDR3: CASSPRQASGGYTF
DNA: TGTGCCAGCAGTCCCCGACAGGCGTCGGGTGGCTACACCTTC

V: TRBV5-1
J: TRBJ1-1
D: NA
size: NA
CDR3: CASSLVQGNTEAFF
DNA: TGCGCCAGCAGCTTGGTCCAGGGGAACACTGAAGCTTTCTTT

V: TRBV5-6
J: TRBJ2-5
D: TRBD2
size: NA
CDR3: CASSLISTSAQETQYF
DNA: TGTGCCAGCAGCTTGATTAGCACTAGCGCTCAAGAGACCCAGTACTTC

V: TRBV12-3/TRBV12-4
J: TRBJ2-1
D: NA
size: NA
CDR3: CASRYRAHDEQFF
DNA: TGTGCCAGCAGGTACAGGGCGCACGATGAGCAGTTCTTC